This T cell receptor (beta chain) was recorded in a study of beta chain features in type 1 diabetes. About the research overall: The samples had roughly 100,000,000 sorted cells examined in all. Study conclusions and caveats: Fewer insertions but more deletions were seen at VDJ junctions in type 1 diabetes patients. Moderately but significantly shorter TCRB CDR3s were found in Type 1 diabetes patients in all four CD4+ subsets.

The investigators reverse transcribed all of the isolated RNA, so they sequenced expressed TCRB transcripts. Clones were read by immunoSEQ multiplex PCR, and TCRdb kept only the in-frame ones, dropping some. Of 140,000 to 150,000 clones in the sample, 40% to 55% are singletons; the top ten hold 0.35% to 0.5%. With respect to this clone: Its target is not known.

The sample was Tregs from blood. The source of this sequence is a man younger than 35 in good health.

CDR3 protein: CASSARTSMGRTGANVLTF. CDR3 DNA: TGTGCCAGCAGCGCCAGGACATCGATGGGGCGGACTGGGGCCAACGTCCTGACTTTC. The chain links TRBV9 to TRBJ2-6; possible D gene TRBD1, 5 bases. Germline assignment: CDR1 SGDLS and CDR2 YYNGEE. The V gene lost 3 bases and the J gene lost 2 bases, with 21 bases spanning the gap. This CDR3 is 19 amino acids long. Variable domain in full (rest from reference TRBV9 and TRBJ2-6): DSGVTQTPKHLITATGQRVTLRCSPRSGDLSVYWYQQSLDQGLQFLIQYYNGEERAKGNILERFSAQQFPDLHSELNLSSLELGDSALYFCASSARTSMGRTGANVLTFGAGSRLTVL.